This section outlines one TCR beta chain sequence together with its context. Trimming shortened V by 4 bases and J by 5 bases, and 3 bases separated the two germline ends. This CDR3 is 11 amino acids long. Germline V gives CDR1 SEHNR, CDR2 FQNEAQ (reference sequence). The data are from a study of prognosis after radiotherapy for stage I lung cancer. Study at large: Stereotactic body radiotherapy was given without concurrent therapy in all patients.

Using two-round multiplex PCR, the authors amplified TCR beta CDR3 from genomic DNA. Primers targeting each individual TRBV and TRBJ gene were applied in first-round PCR. TCRdb itself ran the multiplex PCR reads through MiXCR, one entry per CDR3 protein. The profile shows around 20,000 distinct CDR3 sequences, around three fifths of them singletons. The chain carries TRBV7-9 and TRBJ2-1; D is ambiguous. Material: PBMCs, obtained before or after stereotactic body radiation therapy (not recorded which). This receptor was taken from a donor of 50 years or more with non-small cell lung cancer. The CDR3 spells CASSWDNEQFF. The DNA for the CDR3 is TGTGCCAGCAGCTGGGACAATGAGCAGTTCTTC.